This T cell receptor beta chain comes out of a study of cytomegalovirus exposure and HLA in healthy donors. Study observations and caveats: When analyzed later, a missense DCLRE1C variant was found to be linked to TCR beta V- and J-gene trimming. It was 160 or so TCR beta chains that were listed as cytomegalovirus-associated. Associated with HLA alleles at 0.05 false discovery rate in a later analysis were 16,951 TCR beta sequences.

On this clone: Antigen: not known.

V lost 4 bases and J lost 4; bases outside the gene matches: 4. Germline V gives CDR1 SEHNR, CDR2 FQNEAQ (reference sequence). The CDR3 runs to 14 residues. The PCR had 60 Vbeta and 13 Jbeta primers. The method was immunoSEQ multiplex PCR; TCRdb's version includes in-frame clones alone and lacks a portion of them. The table lists roughly 120,000 clones, about two thirds of them singletons, with about 8.2% in the top ten. This sequence was found in a woman aged 40 to 50 in good health and CMV-seropositive. Source material: PBMCs. The chain has TRBV7-9 and TRBJ2-7, with 10 nucleotides matching TRBD2. The CDR3 DNA reads TGTGCCAGCAGCTCCAGCGGGAGGGTTTACGAGCAGTACTTC. Its protein product is CASSSSGRVYEQYF.